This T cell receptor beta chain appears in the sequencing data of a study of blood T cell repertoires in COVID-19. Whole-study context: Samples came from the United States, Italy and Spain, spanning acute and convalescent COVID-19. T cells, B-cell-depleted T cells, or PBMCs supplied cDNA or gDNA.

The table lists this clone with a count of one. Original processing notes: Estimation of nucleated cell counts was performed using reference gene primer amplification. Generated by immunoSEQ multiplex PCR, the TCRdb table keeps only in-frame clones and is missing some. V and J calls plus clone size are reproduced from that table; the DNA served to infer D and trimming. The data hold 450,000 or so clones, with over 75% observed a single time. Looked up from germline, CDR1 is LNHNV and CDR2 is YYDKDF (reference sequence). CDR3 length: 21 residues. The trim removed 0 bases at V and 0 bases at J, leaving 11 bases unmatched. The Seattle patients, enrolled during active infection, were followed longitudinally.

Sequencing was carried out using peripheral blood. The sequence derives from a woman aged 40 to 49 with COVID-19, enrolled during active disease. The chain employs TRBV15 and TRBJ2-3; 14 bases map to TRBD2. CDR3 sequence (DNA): TGTGCCACCAGCAGAGATAGGACCGGGACTAGCGGGAGTATTAGCACAGATACGCAGTATTTT. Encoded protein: CATSRDRTGTSGSISTDTQYF.